The sequence of this T cell receptor beta chain was determined in a study of blood T cell repertoires in COVID-19. For the study at large: Samples came from the United States, Italy and Spain, spanning acute and convalescent COVID-19. The analysed material was cDNA or gDNA that came from T cells, B-cell-depleted T cells, or PBMCs.

Germline CDR1 and CDR2: LGHDT and YNNKEL (reference sequence). V was pared by 0 bases and J by 4 bases, with 12 bases between. The CDR3 spans 15 residues. Participant ages covered 18 to 89 years across 24 US areas. Libraries were prepared by immunoSEQ multiplex PCR; TCRdb keeps only in-frame clonotypes and omits some of them. The sample has about 230,000 clones; 88% are singletons. This TCR derives from a middle-aged woman with acute COVID-19. The J gene is TRBJ2-5, the V gene TRBV3-1 (or the pseudogene TRBV3-2), with a possible D match to TRBD1 (5 bases). The sequencing input was PBMCs or T cells enriched from blood (not recorded which). CDR3 sequence: CASSQESRVGETQYF. The CDR3 DNA is TGTGCCAGCAGCCAAGAATCCAGGGTGGGAGAGACCCAGTACTTC.